Presented here are 23 T cell receptor beta chains from one specimen sequenced in a study of cytomegalovirus exposure and HLA in healthy donors. The study ran its PCR with 60 Vbeta and 13 Jbeta primers. The method was immunoSEQ multiplex PCR; TCRdb's version includes in-frame clones alone and lacks a portion of them. The table records around 150,000 clones, around 74% of them present only once. The specimen was PBMCs. The receptor source for this set is a female donor in good health and CMV-seronegative.

The chain links TRBV19 to TRBJ1-1; D is unresolved. The CDR3 is 12 amino acids. V was shortened by 10 bases and J by 3 bases, with 12 bases between the two germline ends. Germline CDR1 reads LNHDA; CDR2 reads SQIVND (reference sequence). In nucleotides, the CDR3 is TGTGCCACTCAAGCGGGTTACACTGAAGCTTTCTTT. Translated, it gives CATQAGYTEAFF.

The V gene is TRBV10-3, the J gene TRBJ1-4, with a possible D match to TRBD1 (6 bases). Germline-derived CDR1 and CDR2 are ENHRY and SYGVKD. The CDR3 sequence is 16 residues long. V was cut by 2 bases and J by 5 bases, with 15 bases left in between. CDR3 sequence reads: CAISEKRAGENEKLFF. The CDR3 bases are TGTGCCATCAGTGAGAAAAGAGCAGGGGAAAATGAAAAACTGTTTTTT.

The CDR3 is CASSEHRGQRTDTQYF. CDR3 coding DNA: TGTGCCAGCAGCGAGCACAGGGGGCAACGCACAGATACGCAGTATTTT. V and J are TRBV5-5 and TRBJ2-3, with 9 positions matching TRBD1. J gave up 1 base and V 4 bases, and 7 bases lay outside the gene matches. Germline V gene data show CDR1 as SGHKS and CDR2 as YYEKEE (reference sequence). This CDR3 has 16 amino acids.

V is TRBV27 and J is TRBJ2-1; 14 bases match TRBD2. Germline CDR1 MNHEY, CDR2 SMNVEV (reference sequence). Losses at the gene ends were 6 bases for V and 8 bases for J; bases not matched to a gene: 12. This CDR3 is built from 17 residues. CDR3 in amino acids: CASSLIRLAGGGDEQFF. As DNA, the CDR3 is TGTGCCAGCAGCCTGATCCGACTAGCGGGAGGGGGGGATGAGCAGTTCTTC.

The chain is built from TRBV7-8 and TRBJ2-7, with TRBD2 matching over 7 bases. The junction had 6 bases not matched to a gene; V was cut back by 1 base and J by 6 bases. The length of the CDR3 is 14 residues. The germline V gene encodes CDR1 SGHVS and CDR2 FQNEAQ. The CDR3 sequence: CASSLGLAASEQYF. The CDR3 coding sequence is TGTGCCAGCAGCTTAGGGCTAGCGGCTTCCGAGCAGTACTTC. The variable domain in full, with the rest retrieved from reference TRBV7-8 and TRBJ2-7, is GAGVSQSPRYKVAKRGQDVALRCDPISGHVSLFWYQQALGQGPEFLTYFQNEAQLDKSGLPSDRFFAERPEGSVSTLKIQRTQQEDSAVYLCASSLGLAASEQYFGPGTRLTVT.

As concerns this clone: The sample has other DNA sequences that encode this CDR3 too. The chain combines TRBV5-5 with TRBJ2-7; 14 bases are shared with TRBD2. The CDR3 spans 15 residues. CDR1 and CDR2 (germline): SGHKS, YYEKEE (reference sequence). J was trimmed by 6 bases and V by 0 bases; bases with no gene match: 2. In DNA, the CDR3 is TGTGCCAGCAGCTTGGGACTAGCGGGAGGGCTCGAGCAGTACTTC. The encoded protein is CASSLGLAGGLEQYF.

The rearrangement uses TRBV5-4 and TRBJ1-2; the match to TRBD1 covers 7 bases. V dropped 2 bases and J dropped 5; count of bases not matched to a gene: 9. CDR1 SGHNT and CDR2 YYREEE come from the germline V gene (reference sequence). The CDR3 is 15 amino acids. CDR3 region: CASSFPGGRIYGYTF. Written as DNA, the CDR3 is TGTGCCAGCAGCTTCCCAGGGGGACGAATATATGGCTACACCTTC.

This clone was detected a few times. This sequence joins TRBV5-6 and TRBJ1-5, with 7 bases that match TRBD1. The CDR3 loop spans 18 amino acids. Looked up from germline, CDR1 is SGHDT and CDR2 is YYEEEE. V shed 5 bases, J shed 2 bases, and the junction held 16 bases outside the gene matches. DNA of the CDR3: TGTGCCAGCAGTTCGAGCCATTATGACAGGGTGGGCAATCAGCCCCAGCATTTT. It codes for CASSSSHYDRVGNQPQHF.

This clone has more than one count but fewer than ten. The chain is built from TRBV7-2 and TRBJ1-3; the D is unclear. V lost 0 bases to trimming and J lost 0 bases, with 6 bases between them. This CDR3 spans 15 amino acids. Germline lookup yields CDR1 SGHTA and CDR2 FQGNSA. CDR3 region: CASSLARSSGNTIYF. The CDR3 DNA is TGTGCCAGCAGCTTAGCGAGAAGCTCTGGAAACACCATATATTTT.

The chain joins TRBV19 to TRBJ1-5; a weak D match, TRBD1 (5 bases). Germline CDR1 is LNHDA and CDR2 is SQIVND (reference sequence). Trimming removed 4 bases from V and 3 bases from J, with 10 bases in between. The CDR3 totals 14 residues. This chain's CDR3 is CASSTRDFNQPQHF. In DNA form, the CDR3 reads TGTGCCAGTAGTACCAGGGACTTCAATCAGCCCCAGCATTTT. The full variable domain, rest sourced from reference TRBV19 and TRBJ1-5, is DGGITQSPKYLFRKEGQNVTLSCEQNLNHDAMYWYRQDPGQGLRLIYYSQIVNDFQKGDIAEGYSVSREKKESFPLTVTSAQKNPTAFYLCASSTRDFNQPQHFGDGTRLSIL.

The chain recombines TRBV7-8 with TRBJ2-3, with 7 bases fitting TRBD2. CDR1 is SGHVS and CDR2 is FQNEAQ in the germline V gene. This CDR3 comprises 15 residues. V gave up 3 bases and J gave up 2 bases; unmatched junction bases: 5. In nucleotides, the CDR3 is TGTGCCAGCAGCTTCAAGCGGGGCGTCACAGATACGCAGTATTTT. This gives the protein CASSFKRGVTDTQYF.

The J gene is TRBJ2-7, the V gene TRBV19, with D hard to call. The germline V and J ends were trimmed by 3 bases and 3 bases, with 9 bases remaining between them. This CDR3 has 13 residues. Germline V lookup: CDR1 LNHDA, CDR2 SQIVND (reference sequence). The CDR3 coding sequence is TGTGCCAGTAGTATTAGTCACAGCTACGAGCAGTACTTC. The encoded protein is CASSISHSYEQYF.

This clone was seen more than once but under ten times. Here the CDR3 DNA reads TGTGCCAGCAGCGTTATGGGGGGGTTTAAGACCCAGTACTTC. This gives the protein CASSVMGGFKTQYF. This chain connects TRBV7-8 to TRBJ2-5; 7 nucleotides line up with TRBD2. The V gene's germline CDR1 is SGHVS and CDR2 FQNEAQ. V shed 5 bases, J shed 6 bases, and the junction held 9 bases outside the gene matches. This CDR3 is built from 14 residues. Drawing the rest from reference TRBV7-8 and TRBJ2-5, the complete variable domain is GAGVSQSPRYKVAKRGQDVALRCDPISGHVSLFWYQQALGQGPEFLTYFQNEAQLDKSGLPSDRFFAERPEGSVSTLKIQRTQQEDSAVYLCASSVMGGFKTQYFGPGTRLLVL.

The chain links TRBV5-4 to TRBJ2-2; 7 bases are a match to TRBD1. The germline V gene encodes CDR1 SGHNT and CDR2 YYREEE (reference sequence). J gave up 3 bases and V 4 bases, and 12 bases lay outside the gene matches. The CDR3 extends over 17 amino acids. CDR3 nucleotides: TGTGCCAGCAGCGACGCAAGGGGGCGCTTGGACACCGGGGAGCTGTTTTTT. Its translation: CASSDARGRLDTGELFF.

The J gene is TRBJ2-5, the V gene TRBV6-1; the D is unclear. Germline CDR1 reads MNHNS; CDR2 reads SASEGT. Trimming removed 8 bases at V and 4 bases at J, with 11 bases between. There are 12 residues in the CDR3. The CDR3 protein is CASGRLRETQYF. CDR3 coding DNA: TGTGCCAGCGGGCGCTTAAGAGAGACCCAGTACTTC.

This clone turned up a few times. The V gene is TRBV12-5, the J gene TRBJ1-6; a possible D gene is TRBD1 (6 bases). The CDR3 is made up of 17 amino acids. V dropped 2 bases and J dropped 7 bases, with 18 bases sitting between them. The germline gives CDR1 LGHNT, CDR2 FRNRAP. Here the CDR3 reads CASGLITLDRSNSPLHF. CDR3 nucleotide sequence: TGTGCTAGTGGTTTGATCACCCTCGACAGGTCCAATTCACCCCTCCACTTT.

This clone occurred once. The chain employs TRBV2 and TRBJ2-3; D is ambiguous. This CDR3 has 10 residues. Germline CDR1 and CDR2: SNHLY and FYNNEI. V lost 3 bases to trimming and J lost 7 bases, with 2 bases between them. The CDR3 DNA reads as TGTGCCAGCAGTGACTATACGCAGTATTTT. This gives the protein CASSDYTQYF.

Of note for this clone: Other DNA sequences in this specimen translate into the identical CDR3. V usage is TRBV7-9 and J usage is TRBJ1-1; D call uncertain. The ends were cut back, 6 bases at V and 0 bases at J, with 8 bases in the middle. CDR3 length: 13 residues. Per germline, CDR1 SEHNR and CDR2 FQNEAQ (reference sequence). The CDR3 DNA sequence: TGTGCCAGCAGTCCAGGCCTGAACACTGAAGCTTTCTTT. As protein: CASSPGLNTEAFF.

The chain has TRBV7-2 and TRBJ1-1, with D possibly TRBD1 on 5 matching bases. The CDR3 totals 15 residues. V shed 4 bases and J shed 5 bases, with 17 bases lying between them. From germline, CDR1 is SGHTA and CDR2 FQGNSA. The CDR3 spells CASSSTGTGGTEAFF. The CDR3 bases are TGTGCCAGCAGCTCCACCGGGACGGGGGGGACTGAAGCTTTCTTT.

In this sample, this clone turned up once. The chain recombines TRBV6-1 with TRBJ1-4, with TRBD1 matching 7 bases. The CDR3 contains 14 residues. After removal of 7 bases from V and 5 bases from J, the junction contained 7 bases not matched to a gene. Germline values: CDR1 MNHNS, CDR2 SASEGT. The DNA of the CDR3 is TGTGCCAGCAATCCGGCAGGGGGAAATGAAAAACTGTTTTTT. Encoded protein: CASNPAGGNEKLFF.

V gene TRBV6-5 combines with J gene TRBJ2-7; tentative D call: TRBD1 (6 bases). The V end was cut by 6 bases, the J end by 4 bases, with 16 bases between. CDR1 is MNHEY and CDR2 is SVGAGI in the germline V gene. This CDR3 is 14 amino acids long. The CDR3 region is CASSAGRGGYEQYF. The CDR3 DNA reads TGTGCCAGCAGCGCCGGCAGGGGTGGGTACGAGCAGTACTTC.

V usage is TRBV11-2 and J usage is TRBJ1-1; D perhaps matches TRBD1 (5 bases). Between the trimmed V and J ends, which lost 3 bases and 1 base, there was a span of 6 bases. The CDR3 has 13 amino acids. Per germline, CDR1 SGHAT and CDR2 FQNNGV. The CDR3 reads CASSFRENTEAFF. In nucleotides, the CDR3 is TGTGCCAGCAGCTTCAGGGAGAACACTGAAGCTTTCTTT.

The chain uses TRBV7-9 and TRBJ2-7; TRBD2 might be the D (6 bases). The CDR3 length is 15 residues. Per the germline V gene, CDR1 is SEHNR and CDR2 is FQNEAQ (reference sequence). V was cut by 5 bases and J by 6 bases, with 20 bases left in between. The CDR3 sequence: CASSPFGGGGFEQYF. The CDR3 region has the DNA TGTGCCAGCAGCCCCTTCGGGGGAGGAGGGTTCGAGCAGTACTTC.